The clone carrying this TCR beta chain was counted a few times. Its antigen is unknown. This sample was included in a study of cytomegalovirus exposure and HLA in healthy donors. A multiplex PCR was run with 60 Vbeta primers and 13 Jbeta primers. Sequencing was performed with immunoSEQ multiplex PCR; in TCRdb, only in-frame clones are kept and a portion is missing. The sample has 50,000 or so clones, over 60% seen once; the top ten hold approximately 2.7%. The study sampled nominally healthy donors, though unrecorded immune exposures were likely. General observations from the study: Follow-up analysis later connected one missense variant in DCLRE1C with trimming of TCR beta V- and J-genes.

The ends were cut back, 3 bases at V and 4 bases at J, with 7 bases in the middle. Germline V gene lookup returns CDR1 SGHTA and CDR2 FQGNSA. The CDR3 runs to 13 residues. The chain has TRBV7-2 and TRBJ1-3; D unclear. The sequence derives from a woman aged 40 to 50 in good health and CMV-seropositive. The specimen sequenced was PBMCs. CDR3 in amino acids: CASSFHQGNTIYF. The CDR3 nucleotides read TGTGCCAGCAGCTTTCACCAGGGAAACACCATATATTTT.